The 29 T cell receptor beta chains below all came from one sample that was sequenced in a study of blood T cell repertoires in COVID-19. Using immunoSEQ multiplex PCR, the repertoire was profiled, and TCRdb retains in-frame clones only, with some absent. The repertoire consists of approximately 76,000 clones, with roughly 85% occurring once and the leading ten covering approximately 8%. Source material: peripheral blood. The receptors shown here come from a man aged 25 to 40 with acute or convalescent COVID-19.

This clone was detected once. V usage is TRBV7-3 and J usage is TRBJ2-3, with D possibly being TRBD2 (5 bases). The CDR3 covers 13 residues. The ends were cut back, 5 bases at V and 6 bases at J, with 12 bases in the middle. Per germline, CDR1 SGHTA and CDR2 FQGTGA. In nucleotides, the CDR3 is TGTGCCAGCAGCCGAACCCGGACTGATACGCAGTATTTT. It translates to CASSRTRTDTQYF.

The chain uses TRBV28 and TRBJ2-5; D possibly corresponds to TRBD2 (6 bases). Germline V gene lookup returns CDR1 MDHEN and CDR2 SYDVKM. Deletions cut 3 bases from V and 7 bases from J, with 21 bases between. The CDR3 is made up of 16 amino acids. Written as DNA, the CDR3 is TGTGCCAGCAGTTTGTACGCCATCACCTTGCGGGGGACCCAGTACTTC. Translation gives CASSLYAITLRGTQYF.

The V and J genes are TRBV30 and TRBJ2-1; TRBD2 matches 8 bases. The CDR3 sequence is 14 residues long. V shed 0 bases and J 8 bases; nucleotides not matched to a gene: 6. Germline V gene data show CDR1 as GTSNPN and CDR2 as SVGIG (reference sequence). CDR3: CAWSVWREVYEQFF. DNA of the CDR3: TGTGCCTGGAGTGTGTGGCGGGAGGTCTATGAGCAGTTCTTC.

The table lists this clone with a few counts. The rearrangement links TRBV3-1 (or the pseudogene TRBV3-2) to TRBJ2-5, with TRBD2 as a possible D gene (5 bases). CDR1 and CDR2 from the germline V gene are LGHDT and YNNKEL (reference sequence). This CDR3 spans 14 amino acids. Trimming left V 0 bases short and J 5 bases short, with 10 bases between. CDR3 coding DNA: TGTGCCAGCAGCCAAGATTACCAGCGGGAGACCCAGTACTTC. It encodes CASSQDYQRETQYF.

Here the CDR3 DNA reads TGTGCCAGCAGCCAGCCTGGCGGGAGTGTCACAGATACGCAGTATTTT. Its translation is CASSQPGGSVTDTQYF. The chain recombines TRBV3-1 (or the pseudogene TRBV3-2) with TRBJ2-3; 7 nucleotides agree with TRBD2. CDR1 and CDR2 from the germline V gene are LGHDT and YNNKEL (reference sequence). V was clipped by 3 bases and J by 2 bases; unmatched bases: 8. The CDR3 extends over 16 amino acids.

The count of this clone is one. The chain carries TRBV5-5 and TRBJ2-3, with TRBD2 as a possible D gene (6 bases). The CDR3 consists of 17 residues. With 2 bases removed from V and 1 base from J, the gap between germline ends came to 17 bases. The germline CDR1 and CDR2 sequences are SGHKS and YYEKEE (reference sequence). The CDR3 is CASSFPPGRRGTDTQYF. DNA of the CDR3: TGTGCCAGCAGCTTCCCTCCGGGACGGAGGGGCACAGATACGCAGTATTTT. Drawing the rest from reference TRBV5-5 and TRBJ2-3, the complete variable domain is DAGVTQSPTHLIKTRGQQVTLRCSPISGHKSVSWYQQVLGQGPQFIFQYYEKEERGRGNFPDRFSARQFPNYSSELNVNALLLGDSALYLCASSFPPGRRGTDTQYFGPGTRLTVL.

The gene calls are TRBV14 and TRBJ2-5; 14 bases agree with TRBD2. V was clipped by 4 bases and J by 5 bases; unmatched bases: 6. This CDR3 has 16 residues. Germline assignment: CDR1 SGHDN and CDR2 FVKESK. The CDR3 spells CASSLGLAGDVETQYF. CDR3 DNA: TGTGCCAGCAGCCTGGGACTAGCGGGAGATGTGGAGACCCAGTACTTC.

V and J are TRBV4-2 and TRBJ2-7, with a weak D call TRBD2 (5 bases). Trimming cost V 0 bases and J 4 bases, with 13 bases left between them. Per germline, CDR1 LGHNA and CDR2 YNFKEQ. The CDR3 length is 15 residues. The CDR3 DNA is TGTGCCAGCAGCCAAGATTTGGCTAGCACGTACGAGCAGTACTTC. Its translation: CASSQDLASTYEQYF.

This chain connects TRBV7-6 to TRBJ1-1, with 12 bases identical to TRBD1. Germline CDR1 is SGHVS and CDR2 is FNYEAQ. The CDR3 covers 17 residues. V shed 5 bases and J 3 bases; nucleotides not matched to a gene: 10. CDR3 nucleotide sequence: TGTGCCAGCAGCGGCCGGGACAGGGGGCTGTTGGACACTGAAGCTTTCTTT. This codes for CASSGRDRGLLDTEAFF.

The sample holds a few counts of this clone. The chain employs TRBV3-1 (or the pseudogene TRBV3-2) and TRBJ2-1, with 9 positions matching TRBD2. The V gene end was trimmed by 4 bases and the J gene end by 8 bases; junction bases not matched to a gene: 18. Looked up from germline, CDR1 is LGHDT and CDR2 is YNNKEL (reference sequence). The CDR3 is made up of 18 amino acids. The CDR3 here is CASSLSGRGRAYGDEQFF. CDR3 DNA: TGTGCCAGCAGCCTTTCAGGGCGCGGGAGGGCCTATGGGGATGAGCAGTTCTTC.

This clone was seen only once. This chain joins TRBV6-5 and TRBJ2-1; 8 nucleotides line up with TRBD2. This CDR3 has 14 amino acids. The germline CDR1 and CDR2 sequences are MNHEY and SVGAGI. J lost 3 bases, V lost 7 bases, and 5 bases had no gene match. The CDR3 reads CASTLSGSYNEQFF. CDR3 DNA: TGTGCCAGCACTCTCAGCGGGAGCTACAATGAGCAGTTCTTC.

This sequence joins TRBV27 and TRBJ1-2, with no clear D. V dropped 5 bases and J dropped 2 bases, with 15 bases sitting between them. Germline V gene sequence: CDR1 MNHEY, CDR2 SMNVEV (reference sequence). CDR3 length equals 15 residues. CDR3 DNA sequence: TGTGCCAGCAGTCCTGCGCCGACGGAGAACTATGGCTACACCTTC. This codes for CASSPAPTENYGYTF.

This chain connects TRBV6-1 to TRBJ2-3, with no clear D. Germline CDR1 and CDR2: MNHNS and SASEGT. The CDR3 has 17 amino acids. The V and J ends lost 0 bases and 1 base respectively, with 14 bases between them. The CDR3 protein is CASSEALTTSGTDTQYF. The CDR3 bases are TGTGCCAGCAGTGAAGCGCTAACGACTTCTGGCACAGATACGCAGTATTTT.

The gene calls are TRBV28 and TRBJ2-3; maybe TRBD2 (5 bases). This CDR3 region has 14 residues. Looked up from germline, CDR1 is MDHEN and CDR2 is SYDVKM. Trimming stripped 6 bases from V and 6 bases from J, with 16 bases between. CDR3 amino acids: CASSRTRGVDTQYF. The CDR3 DNA reads as TGTGCCAGCAGCCGGACTCGCGGAGTGGATACGCAGTATTTT.

CDR3 residues: CASSPGQGPYGYTF. CDR3 DNA: TGTGCCAGCAGCCCAGGACAGGGACCCTATGGCTACACCTTC. The chain is built from TRBV7-3 and TRBJ1-2; TRBD1 matches at 8 bases. This CDR3 is built from 14 residues. The ends lost 5 bases at V and 4 bases at J; junction bases unmatched: 6. Germline V gene lookup returns CDR1 SGHTA and CDR2 FQGTGA.

V and J are TRBV10-3 and TRBJ2-1, with a possible D match to TRBD2 (6 bases). Germline-derived CDR1 and CDR2 are ENHRY and SYGVKD. This CDR3 spans 13 amino acids. Trimming took off 2 bases at V and 4 bases at J, with 6 bases between the two ends. DNA for the CDR3: TGTGCCATCAGTGAGGGGGGGTACAATGAGCAGTTCTTC. This sequence encodes CAISEGGYNEQFF.

In DNA, the CDR3 is TGCAGCGTTGAAATGGGTCTAGCGTACTCCTACAATGAGCAGTTCTTC. It is translated as CSVEMGLAYSYNEQFF. This rearrangement joins TRBV29-1 to TRBJ2-1, with D tentatively TRBD2 (6 bases). There are 16 residues in the CDR3. V lost 2 bases to trimming and J lost 0 bases, with 14 bases between them. Germline V CDR1 and CDR2: SQVTM, ANQGSEA.

V and J are TRBV28 and TRBJ1-6, with a tentative D call TRBD1 (6 bases). This CDR3 spans 14 amino acids. Germline V gene data show CDR1 as MDHEN and CDR2 as SYDVKM. V gave up 9 bases and J gave up 9 bases, with 18 bases separating them. The CDR3 region has the DNA TGTGCCAGTATGCCGGGCTTAGGGGGTTCACCCCTCCACTTT. It codes for CASMPGLGGSPLHF.

This clone has only a few counts. V usage is TRBV18 and J usage is TRBJ1-3, with no clear D. The germline gives CDR1 KGHSH, CDR2 LQKENI. The CDR3 is 13 residues long. With 4 bases removed from V and 0 bases from J, the gap between germline ends came to 4 bases. The CDR3 spells CASSHNSGNTIYF. The CDR3 DNA is TGTGCCAGCTCACACAACTCTGGAAACACCATATATTTT.

CDR3 in amino acids: CASSYSPGQGNYGYTF. As DNA, the CDR3 is TGTGCCAGCAGTTACTCCCCGGGACAGGGTAACTATGGCTACACCTTC. V and J are TRBV6-6 and TRBJ1-2, with TRBD1 identical over 9 bases. V lost 0 bases, J lost 1 base, and 3 bases stayed unmatched. CDR1 and CDR2 from the germline V gene are MNHNY and SVGAGI (reference sequence). The CDR3 is 16 residues long.

The chain couples TRBV19 to TRBJ2-1; 14 bases are shared with TRBD2. The CDR3 spans 15 residues. In germline, CDR1 is LNHDA, CDR2 SQIVND (reference sequence). After removal of 10 bases from V and 7 bases from J, the junction contained 9 bases not matched to a gene. CDR3 residues: CATRLAGGPVNEQFF. CDR3 nucleotide sequence: TGTGCCACCCGACTAGCGGGAGGGCCGGTTAATGAGCAGTTCTTC.

The rearrangement joins TRBV3-1 (or the pseudogene TRBV3-2) to TRBJ1-5; possibly TRBD1 for D (5 bases). Germline CDR1 reads LGHDT; CDR2 reads YNNKEL (reference sequence). Trimming shortened V by 8 bases and J by 4 bases, and 9 bases separated the two germline ends. This CDR3 is 12 amino acids long. CDR3 amino acids: CASRRGNQPQHF. Written as DNA, the CDR3 is TGTGCCAGCCGTCGGGGGAATCAGCCCCAGCATTTT.

As DNA, the CDR3 is TGCGCCAGCAGCCAAGACGGGGGACTAGCGGGAGGCCTCCAAGAGACCCAGTACTTC. Its translation is CASSQDGGLAGGLQETQYF. The chain has TRBV4-3 and TRBJ2-5, with 15 bases fitting TRBD2. The J segment lost 1 base and the V segment lost 0 bases, leaving 6 bases of the junction unmatched. Germline V CDR1 and CDR2: LGHNA, YSLEER. The CDR3 has 19 amino acids.

The V call is TRBV7-3, the J call TRBJ2-4; D may be TRBD1 (6 bases). The CDR3 covers 16 residues. Trimming took off 3 bases at V and 3 bases at J, with 15 bases between the two ends. Germline CDR1 is SGHTA and CDR2 is FQGTGA. This CDR3 reads CASSFLVPGHKNIQYF. CDR3 DNA: TGTGCCAGCAGCTTTTTGGTACCGGGACACAAAAACATTCAGTACTTC. Full variable domain (remainder filled in from reference TRBV7-3 and TRBJ2-4): GAGVSQTPSNKVTEKGKYVELRCDPISGHTALYWYRQSLGQGPEFLIYFQGTGAADDSGLPNDRFFAVRPEGSVSTLKIQRTERGDSAVYLCASSFLVPGHKNIQYFGAGTRLSVL.

The rearrangement joins TRBV10-3 to TRBJ2-7; TRBD2 might be the D (6 bases). This CDR3 spans 14 amino acids. Germline V lookup: CDR1 ENHRY, CDR2 SYGVKD. V lost 8 bases to trimming and J lost 3 bases, with 17 bases between them. The CDR3 region has the DNA TGTGCCATCTGGGGAGGCCAGCTGGGCTACGAGCAGTACTTC. As protein: CAIWGGQLGYEQYF.

The chain uses TRBV27 and TRBJ2-1; 8 nucleotides match TRBD1. V was pared by 4 bases and J by 4 bases, with 9 bases of the junction left unmatched. The CDR3 is 16 amino acids. Germline loops: CDR1 MNHEY, CDR2 SMNVEV (reference sequence). CDR3 loop: CASSSPAGGNYNEQFF. As DNA, the CDR3 is TGTGCCAGCAGTTCCCCGGCAGGGGGCAATTACAATGAGCAGTTCTTC.

The genes are TRBV2 and TRBJ2-1; unclear D gene. V was pared by 5 bases and J by 13 bases, with 24 bases between. CDR3 length: 15 residues. Per the germline V gene, CDR1 is SNHLY and CDR2 is FYNNEI. CDR3 in amino acids: CASSPLIYNEDGQFF. CDR3 nucleotide sequence: TGTGCCAGCAGTCCGCTTATCTACAATGAGGATGGACAGTTCTTC.

CDR3 nucleotide sequence: TGCGCCAGCAGCCAAGGAATAGAAGAGACCCAGTACTTC. Translation: CASSQGIEETQYF. The chain has TRBV4-3 and TRBJ2-5; D unclear. Germline lookup yields CDR1 LGHNA and CDR2 YSLEER. V lost 1 base and J 3 bases, leaving 6 bases between the germline ends. The CDR3 loop spans 13 amino acids.

The gene calls are TRBV29-1 and TRBJ2-5; the match to TRBD1 covers 8 bases. The V gene end was trimmed by 6 bases and the J gene end by 7 bases; junction bases not matched to a gene: 7. The CDR3 covers 12 residues. Germline V gene sequence: CDR1 SQVTM, CDR2 ANQGSEA. The CDR3 sequence: CSVRTGKWTQYF. The CDR3 nucleotides are TGCAGCGTAAGGACAGGGAAGTGGACCCAGTACTTC.